A selection of T cell receptor beta chains follows, all from one sample in a study of response to subunit inactivated influenza vaccine. Via MiXCR, TCRdb re-called the RT-PCR reads, giving one row per CDR3 protein. Seen here are some 300,000 distinct CDR3 sequences, approximately 20% observed once, and the top ten hold around 10%. The sample here was PBMCs from blood, taken 21 months after vaccination. These TCRs come from a man between 45 and 75 years old who received an inactivated influenza vaccine. The CDR3 runs from the conserved cysteine through the conserved F or W. A D gene is named only where the DNA matches it firmly. Clone size, where shown, is once, few, many, or a class for clones that have expanded.

D	V	J	size	CDR3	DNA
NA	TRBV4-3	TRBJ1-3	NA	CASSQGVPSGSGNTIYF	TGCGCCAGCAGCCAAGGGGTCCCGAGCGGCTCTGGAAACACCATATATTTT
NA	TRBV6-1	TRBJ1-3	few	CASSGAFTDSGNTIYF	TGTGCCAGCAGTGGGGCATTTACCGACTCTGGAAACACCATATATTTT
NA	TRBV6-2/TRBV6-3	TRBJ2-2	NA	CASIDGLRSGELFF	TGTGCCAGCATCGATGGGCTCAGGTCCGGGGAGCTGTTTTTT
NA	TRBV20-1	TRBJ2-7	many	CSAARGTRYEQYF	TGCAGTGCCGCCCGAGGGACCCGGTACGAGCAGTACTTC
TRBD1	TRBV6-2/TRBV6-3	TRBJ2-4	few	CASRGQRLAKNIQYF	TGTGCCAGCAGGGGACAGAGGCTAGCCAAAAACATTCAGTACTTC
TRBD2	TRBV10-3	TRBJ2-2	NA	CAISEFASGSTGELFF	TGTGCCATCAGTGAGTTCGCTAGCGGAAGCACCGGGGAGCTGTTTTTT
NA	TRBV25-1	TRBJ2-2	NA	CASSETGWSNTGELFF	TGTGCCAGCAGTGAAACAGGGTGGTCGAACACCGGGGAGCTGTTTTTT
NA	TRBV28	TRBJ1-2	few	CASSPIGEGVSNYGYTF	TGTGCCAGCAGTCCGATTGGGGAGGGCGTTTCTAACTATGGCTACACCTTC
NA	TRBV5-1	TRBJ2-7	NA	CASSRGLVEQYF	TGCGCCAGCAGTCGGGGCCTCGTCGAGCAGTACTTC
NA	TRBV6-5	TRBJ1-2	many	CASSYSSRGAHSNYGYTF	TGTGCCAGCAGTTACTCTAGCAGGGGCGCGCACTCTAACTATGGCTACACCTTC
NA	TRBV28	TRBJ1-2	few	CASSTQINRDPYGYTF	TGTGCCAGCAGTACACAAATAAACAGGGACCCATATGGCTACACCTTC
NA	TRBV19	TRBJ2-1	NA	CATGAYYNEQFF	TGTGCCACAGGGGCTTACTACAATGAGCAGTTCTTC
NA	TRBV12-3/TRBV12-4	TRBJ1-2	NA	CASSSLNRANYGYTF	TGTGCCAGCAGCTCCCTAAACAGGGCTAACTATGGCTACACCTTC
NA	TRBV25-1	TRBJ1-2	NA	CASSEWAGRSYGYTF	TGTGCCAGCAGTGAATGGGCAGGGAGGAGTTATGGCTACACCTTC
NA	TRBV14	TRBJ2-5	NA	CASSRYEGETQYF	TGTGCCAGCAGCCGTTATGAGGGGGAGACCCAGTACTTC
NA	TRBV12-3/TRBV12-4	TRBJ2-3	NA	CASSFGGHRADTQYF	TGTGCCAGCAGTTTCGGGGGGCACCGGGCAGATACGCAGTATTTT
NA	TRBV12-3/TRBV12-4	TRBJ2-5	NA	CASSPGNQETQYF	TGTGCCAGCAGCCCAGGGAACCAAGAGACCCAGTACTTC
TRBD2	TRBV7-2	TRBJ2-3	many	CASSLSLAGGRGTDTQYF	TGTGCCAGCAGCTTGTCGCTAGCGGGGGGGCGTGGCACAGATACGCAGTATTTT
TRBD1	TRBV7-8	TRBJ2-5	NA	CASSLRTGLMTQYF	TGTGCCAGCAGTTTACGGACAGGGCTTATGACCCAGTACTTC
NA	TRBV25-1	TRBJ1-6	many	CASSEFYNSPLHF	TGTGCCAGCAGTGAATTCTATAATTCACCCCTCCACTTT
NA	TRBV7-9	TRBJ2-4	few	CASGGAAKNIQYF	TGTGCCAGCGGGGGGGCCGCCAAAAACATTCAGTACTTC
TRBD1	TRBV11-1	TRBJ1-4	NA	CASSWDRDNEKLFF	TGTGCCAGCAGCTGGGACAGAGATAATGAAAAACTGTTTTTT
NA	TRBV10-1	TRBJ2-1	NA	CASSESYGGEQFF	TGCGCCAGCAGTGAGTCGTACGGGGGCGAGCAGTTCTTC
TRBD1	TRBV7-9	TRBJ2-2	NA	CASSGDRKNTGELFF	TGTGCCAGCAGCGGGGACAGGAAAAACACCGGGGAGCTGTTTTTT
TRBD1	TRBV28	TRBJ1-3	few	CASSPSDRGFSGNTIYF	TGTGCCAGCAGTCCGTCGGACAGGGGATTCTCTGGAAACACCATATATTTT
NA	TRBV5-6	TRBJ1-2	few	CASSLLSSGRNERRGYTF	TGTGCCAGCAGCTTACTATCATCGGGTCGGAACGAACGAAGGGGCTACACCTTC
NA	TRBV6-2/TRBV6-3	TRBJ2-5	NA	CASSYPGRGTQYF	TGTGCCAGCAGTTACCCAGGGCGCGGGACCCAGTACTTC
NA	TRBV19	TRBJ1-1	few	CATLRRGNTEAFF	TGTGCCACCCTACGGCGGGGGAACACTGAAGCTTTCTTT